The present entry profiles one TCR beta chain with its context. Its antigen is unidentified. It is likely a read error: a sequence one base away is far more abundant. Study donors comprised healthy, HIV-negative adults devoid of recent acute infection or vaccination. The sample belongs to a study of shared clonotypes between healthy human individuals. Findings and limits, study-wide: Sampling involved blood alone; tissue repertoires likely differ.

Germline V gives CDR1 LGHNA, CDR2 YSLEER. The CDR3 loop spans 16 amino acids. Ten immunoSEQ deep assay plates were used to sequence unsorted PBMC DNA. Sequencing was performed with immunoSEQ multiplex PCR; in TCRdb, only in-frame clones are kept and a portion is missing. In the table there are about 490,000 clones, about three quarters of which are singletons. Sequenced material: PBMCs. The chain uses TRBV4-3 and TRBJ2-6, with D uncertain. The origin of this receptor is a woman aged 40 to 50 in good health. Some clones in this sample may be carry-over from other donors' samples. The CDR3 DNA reads as TGCGCCAGCAGGCAAGAAGTCGGCTCTGGGGCCAACGTCCTGACTTTC. This translates into CASRQEVGSGANVLTF.